These 2 T cell receptor beta chains share one sample of origin, sequenced in a study of T cell responses to AZD1222 COVID-19 vaccine. The table came from immunoSEQ multiplex PCR; TCRdb's copy has only in-frame clones and leaves some out. The sample consists of some 110,000 clones, approximately 87% of them appearing once. Sequences were derived from peripheral blood, sampled on day 0 of AZD1222 vaccination. These receptors came from an adult in good health.

J is TRBJ1-2 and V is TRBV29-1, with 8 bases that match TRBD1. The junction had 4 bases not matched to a gene; V was cut back by 7 bases and J by 6 bases. The CDR3 totals 11 residues. Germline V gene lookup returns CDR1 SQVTM and CDR2 ANQGSEA. CDR3 residues: CSALTGDGYTF. In DNA, the CDR3 is TGCAGCGCTTTGACAGGGGATGGCTACACCTTC.

The chain uses TRBV18 and TRBJ2-3; 13 bases line up with TRBD2. CDR3 length: 14 amino acids. V trimming: 8 bases; J trimming: 5 bases; junction bases outside the gene matches: 4. Germline V CDR1 and CDR2: KGHSH, LQKENI. CDR3 region: CASRTSGRGDTQYF. DNA of the CDR3: TGTGCCAGCCGGACTAGCGGGAGAGGAGATACGCAGTATTTT.